The clone carrying this T cell receptor (beta chain) was seen only once. CDR1 and CDR2 from the germline V gene are MNHNS and SASEGT. The V end lost 1 base, the J end lost 5 bases, and 14 bases lay between the germline ends. The CDR3 length is 16 residues. Libraries were prepared by immunoSEQ multiplex PCR; TCRdb keeps only in-frame clonotypes and omits some of them. The sample holds roughly 70,000 clones; about 91% are singletons and the top ten take around 3%. This specimen comes from a study of T cells after somatic rescue of genetic block. Sequencing input: peripheral blood mononuclear cells (PBMCs). This TCR derives from a man aged 35 to 55. The chain couples TRBV6-1 to TRBJ2-2; D remains ambiguous. CDR3 coding DNA: TGTGCCAGCAGTGAAGTACCCACCGGGCGGACCGGGGAGCTGTTTTTT. It translates to CASSEVPTGRTGELFF.